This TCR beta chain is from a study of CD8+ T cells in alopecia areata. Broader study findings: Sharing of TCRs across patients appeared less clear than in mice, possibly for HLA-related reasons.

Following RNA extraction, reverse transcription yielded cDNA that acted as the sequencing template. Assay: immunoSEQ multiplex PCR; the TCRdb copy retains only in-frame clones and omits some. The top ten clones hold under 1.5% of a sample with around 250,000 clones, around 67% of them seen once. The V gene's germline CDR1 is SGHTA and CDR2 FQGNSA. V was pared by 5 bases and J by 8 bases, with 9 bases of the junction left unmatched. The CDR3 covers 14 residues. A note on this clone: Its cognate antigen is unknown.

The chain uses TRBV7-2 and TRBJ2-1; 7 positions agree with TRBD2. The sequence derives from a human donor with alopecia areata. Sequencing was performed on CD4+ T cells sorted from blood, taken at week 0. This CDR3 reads CASSKTSSVDEQFF. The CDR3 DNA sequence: TGTGCCAGCAGCAAGACTAGCTCGGTGGATGAGCAGTTCTTC.